This T cell receptor (beta chain) was sequenced for a study of T-cell reconstitution after alpha-beta-depleted transplantation in children. Unique molecular identifiers were incorporated when the TCRbeta library was constructed. TCRdb analysed the PCR reads with MiXCR anew, one entry per CDR3 protein. The top ten hold 2% to 2.5% of the sample, which has some 340,000 distinct CDR3 sequences, 9% to 12% seen once. The germline V and J ends were trimmed by 1 base and 2 bases, with 10 bases remaining between them. This CDR3 region has 15 residues. In germline, CDR1 is LGHNA, CDR2 YNFKEQ. This clonotype has only a few counts.

V and J are TRBV4-2 and TRBJ2-3, with D maybe TRBD2 (6 bases). The clonotype comes from a human donor who donated a stem cell graft to a child with acute lymphoblastic leukemia. The source was PBMCs from the stem cell graft donor, collected from the stem cell graft. The chain's CDR3 is CASSQVSSDTDTQYF. The CDR3 coding sequence is TGTGCCAGCAGCCAAGTGTCTAGCGACACAGATACGCAGTATTTT.